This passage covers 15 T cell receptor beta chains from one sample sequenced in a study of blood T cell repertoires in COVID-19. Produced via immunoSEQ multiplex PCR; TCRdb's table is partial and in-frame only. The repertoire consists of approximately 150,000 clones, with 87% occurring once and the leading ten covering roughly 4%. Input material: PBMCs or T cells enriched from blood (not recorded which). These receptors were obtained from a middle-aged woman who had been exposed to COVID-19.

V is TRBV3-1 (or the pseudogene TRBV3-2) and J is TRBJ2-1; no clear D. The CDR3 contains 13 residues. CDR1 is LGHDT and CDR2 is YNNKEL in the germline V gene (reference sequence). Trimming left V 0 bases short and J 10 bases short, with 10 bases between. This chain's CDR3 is CASSQDYTTEQFF. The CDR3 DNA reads TGTGCCAGCAGCCAAGATTACACCACCGAGCAGTTCTTC.

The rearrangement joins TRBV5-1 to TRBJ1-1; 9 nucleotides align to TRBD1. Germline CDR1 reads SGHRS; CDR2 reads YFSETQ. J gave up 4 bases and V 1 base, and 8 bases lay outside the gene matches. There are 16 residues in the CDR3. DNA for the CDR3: TGCGCCAGCAGCTTGAATCTAGGACAGGGGACCACTGAAGCTTTCTTT. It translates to CASSLNLGQGTTEAFF.

As DNA, the CDR3 is TGTGCCAGCAGCCCCACTAGCGGGGGGACTCCCCCCTACGAGCAGTACTTC. Protein product: CASSPTSGGTPPYEQYF. V and J are TRBV7-9 and TRBJ2-7; 12 bases agree with TRBD2. J gave up 2 bases and V 5 bases, and 10 bases lay outside the gene matches. This CDR3 is 17 amino acids long. Germline CDR1 and CDR2: SEHNR and FQNEAQ (reference sequence).

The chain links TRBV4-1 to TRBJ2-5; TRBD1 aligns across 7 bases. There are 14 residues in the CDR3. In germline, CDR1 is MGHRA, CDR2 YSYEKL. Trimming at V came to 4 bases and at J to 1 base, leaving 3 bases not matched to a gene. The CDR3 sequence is CASSRWDSQETQYF. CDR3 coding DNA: TGCGCCAGCAGCCGTTGGGACAGCCAAGAGACCCAGTACTTC.

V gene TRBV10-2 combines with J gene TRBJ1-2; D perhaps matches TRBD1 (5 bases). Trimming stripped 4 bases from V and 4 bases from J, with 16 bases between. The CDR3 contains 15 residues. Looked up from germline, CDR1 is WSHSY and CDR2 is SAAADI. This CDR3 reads CASSVSQGVAYGYTF. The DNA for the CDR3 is TGCGCCAGCAGTGTGTCCCAGGGTGTAGCCTATGGCTACACCTTC.

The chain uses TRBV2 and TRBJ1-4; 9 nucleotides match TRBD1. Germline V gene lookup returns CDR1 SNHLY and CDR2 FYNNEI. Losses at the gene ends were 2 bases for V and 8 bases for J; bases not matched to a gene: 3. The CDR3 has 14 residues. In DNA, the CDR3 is TGTGCCAGCAGTGAAAGGACAGGGGAAGAAAAACTGTTTTTT. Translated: CASSERTGEEKLFF.

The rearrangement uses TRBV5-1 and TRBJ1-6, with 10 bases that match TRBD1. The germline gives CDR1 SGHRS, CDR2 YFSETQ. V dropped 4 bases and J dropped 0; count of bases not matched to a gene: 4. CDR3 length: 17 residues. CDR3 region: CASSTRTGGSYNSPLHF. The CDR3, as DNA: TGCGCCAGCAGCACCCGGACAGGGGGCTCCTATAATTCACCCCTCCACTTT.

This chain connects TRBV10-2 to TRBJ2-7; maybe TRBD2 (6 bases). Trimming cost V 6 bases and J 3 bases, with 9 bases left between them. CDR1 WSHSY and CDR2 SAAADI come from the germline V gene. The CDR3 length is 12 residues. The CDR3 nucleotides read TGCGCCAGCAGGGGGACTCTCTACGAGCAGTACTTC. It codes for CASRGTLYEQYF.

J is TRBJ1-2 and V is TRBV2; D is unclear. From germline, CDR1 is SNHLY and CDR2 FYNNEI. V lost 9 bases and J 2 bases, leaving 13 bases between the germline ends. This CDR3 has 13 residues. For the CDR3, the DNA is TGTGCCAGAAAATTTTCGGGGAACTATGGCTACACCTTC. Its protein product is CARKFSGNYGYTF.

This chain's CDR3 is CASGVIVNTEAFF. CDR3 coding DNA: TGTGCCAGCGGAGTGATAGTGAACACTGAAGCTTTCTTT. The V gene is TRBV2, the J gene TRBJ1-1; no clear D gene. This CDR3 has 13 amino acids. The germline CDR1 and CDR2 sequences are SNHLY and FYNNEI. Trimming removed 8 bases from V and 0 bases from J, with 10 bases in between.

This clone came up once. Here the CDR3 reads CASSDPLYRGRETQYF. CDR3 nucleotides: TGTGCCAGCAGTGACCCGCTTTACAGGGGGCGAGAGACCCAGTACTTC. The chain recombines TRBV6-1 with TRBJ2-5, with TRBD1 matching 9 bases. The CDR3 runs to 16 residues. V trimming: 3 bases; J trimming: 4 bases; junction bases outside the gene matches: 9. CDR1 and CDR2 (germline): MNHNS, SASEGT.

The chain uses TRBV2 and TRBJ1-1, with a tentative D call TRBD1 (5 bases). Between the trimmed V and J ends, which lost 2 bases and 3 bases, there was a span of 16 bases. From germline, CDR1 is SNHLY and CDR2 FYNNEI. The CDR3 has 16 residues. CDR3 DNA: TGTGCCAGCAGTGAAACGGCGGGGGTGTCGGACACTGAAGCTTTCTTT. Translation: CASSETAGVSDTEAFF. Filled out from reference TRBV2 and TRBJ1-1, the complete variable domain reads EPEVTQTPSHQVTQMGQEVILRCVPISNHLYFYWYRQILGQKVEFLVSFYNNEISEKSEIFDDQFSVERPDGSNFTLKIRSTKLEDSAMYFCASSETAGVSDTEAFFGQGTRLTVV.

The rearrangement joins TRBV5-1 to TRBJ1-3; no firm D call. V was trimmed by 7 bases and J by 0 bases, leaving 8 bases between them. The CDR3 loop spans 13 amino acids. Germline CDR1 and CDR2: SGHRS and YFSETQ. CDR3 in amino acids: CASGEGSGNTIYF. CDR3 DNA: TGCGCCAGCGGGGAGGGCTCTGGAAACACCATATATTTT.

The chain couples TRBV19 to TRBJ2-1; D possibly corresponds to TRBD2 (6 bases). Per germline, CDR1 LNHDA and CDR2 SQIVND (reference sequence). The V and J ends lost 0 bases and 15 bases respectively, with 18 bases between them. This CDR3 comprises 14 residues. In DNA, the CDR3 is TGTGCCAGTAGTATAGATCACGGCCGGGACTTTGCGTTCTTC. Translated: CASSIDHGRDFAFF.

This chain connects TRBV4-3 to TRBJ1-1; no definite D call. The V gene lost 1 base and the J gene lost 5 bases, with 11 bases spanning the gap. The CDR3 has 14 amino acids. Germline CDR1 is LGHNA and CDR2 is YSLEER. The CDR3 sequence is CASSQGPSLTEAFF. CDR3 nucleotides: TGCGCCAGCAGCCAAGGCCCTAGTTTGACTGAAGCTTTCTTT.